The entry below describes one T cell receptor beta chain. This specimen comes from a study of cytomegalovirus exposure and HLA in healthy donors. PCR was performed using 60 Vbeta and 13 Jbeta primers. Assay used: immunoSEQ multiplex PCR; TCRdb lists only in-frame clones, some missing. The sample consists of about 180,000 clones, 80% of them appearing once. The sequence was collected from a man aged 35 to 55 in good health and CMV-seronegative. Specimen: PBMCs.

CDR3 loop: CASSSGTVNTGELFF. The CDR3 DNA is TGTGCCAGCAGCTCCGGGACAGTGAACACCGGGGAGCTGTTTTTT. This chain joins TRBV7-8 and TRBJ2-2; 7 nucleotides line up with TRBD1. V shed 4 bases and J 1 base; nucleotides not matched to a gene: 3. The CDR3 is made up of 15 amino acids. CDR1 SGHVS and CDR2 FQNEAQ come from the germline V gene.